This T cell receptor (beta chain) is drawn from a study of cytotoxic CD8 clonotypes in ibrutinib-treated CLL. Findings and limits, study-wide: Clonality, elevated at ibrutinib response, dropped back toward baseline at progression. Samples from sustained-remission and progressing patients were taken at different times.

To note about this clone: Its target is not known.

CDR1 and CDR2 from the germline V gene are SGHRS and YFSETQ. The CDR3 contains 16 residues. V lost 4 bases and J lost 4; bases outside the gene matches: 11. Method: immunoSEQ multiplex PCR; TCRdb's copy keeps in-frame clones and lacks some. The sample lists about 330,000 clones, 67% seen once, with roughly 6.3% in the top ten. This sequence originates from a human donor with chronic lymphocytic leukemia. This material consisted of PBMCs, taken after 36 months of ibrutinib treatment. The chain uses TRBV5-1 and TRBJ2-3, with 8 positions matching TRBD1. Here the CDR3 DNA reads TGCGCCAGCAGCCCAAGGACAGGGAGGTTTGCAGATACGCAGTATTTT. Its translation is CASSPRTGRFADTQYF.